Presented here are 28 T cell receptor beta chains from one specimen sequenced in a study of T cell responses to AZD1222 COVID-19 vaccine (dated by TCRdb to the early 2020s). Explained via the paper, the time point label denotes: baseline before first vaccination. Library preparation employed the immunoSEQ multiplex PCR assay. This immuneACCESS table, as held by TCRdb, lists in-frame sequences with V and J called but not all clones. Of the missing ones, under half trace to an unresolved V gene in checked studies; the others have no known cause. The sample data list under 75,000 clones, and over 75% of these were observed just once. Of the sample, around a sixth is held by the ten largest clones. Sequencing used peripheral blood, obtained on day 0 of AZD1222 vaccination. These receptors originate from an adult in good health.

This chain links TRBV10-3 with TRBJ2-7; 7 bases align to TRBD1. Germline-derived CDR1 and CDR2 are ENHRY and SYGVKD. This CDR3 contains 15 residues. The ends lost 4 bases at V and 0 bases at J; junction bases unmatched: 6. The CDR3 DNA reads as TGTGCCATCAGTGTGGGGACAGCAAGCTCCTACGAGCAGTACTTC. Protein product: CAISVGTASSYEQYF.

The gene calls are TRBV9 and TRBJ1-1; D unclear. Germline-derived CDR1 and CDR2 are SGDLS and YYNGEE. The germline V and J ends were trimmed by 0 bases and 1 base, with 10 bases remaining between them. The CDR3 covers 15 residues. The CDR3 DNA reads TGTGCCAGCAGCGTAGTCGGGGATGGGAACACTGAAGCTTTCTTT. Its translation: CASSVVGDGNTEAFF.

V gene TRBV2 combines with J gene TRBJ2-7, with D possibly being TRBD1 (6 bases). V was clipped by 0 bases and J by 6 bases, with 9 bases between them. CDR1 is SNHLY, CDR2 FYNNEI, per germline. The CDR3 has 13 residues. This chain's CDR3 is CASSEAWGPEQYF. CDR3 DNA: TGTGCCAGCAGTGAAGCGTGGGGGCCCGAGCAGTACTTC.

The rearrangement uses TRBV28 and TRBJ2-7, with 10 bases identical to TRBD2. The CDR3 sequence is 14 residues long. V lost 6 bases, J lost 2 bases, and 4 bases stayed unmatched. CDR1 MDHEN and CDR2 SYDVKM come from the germline V gene. CDR3 protein: CASRLAGGAYEQYF. The CDR3 DNA reads TGTGCCAGCAGGTTAGCGGGAGGTGCCTACGAGCAGTACTTC.

V gene TRBV5-6 combines with J gene TRBJ1-6, with D perhaps TRBD1 (5 bases). This CDR3 is built from 16 residues. V was cut by 3 bases and J by 0 bases, with 10 bases left in between. Looked up from germline, CDR1 is SGHDT and CDR2 is YYEEEE. CDR3 amino acids: CASSSRQSSYNSPLHF. CDR3 sequence (DNA): TGTGCCAGCAGCTCCCGACAGTCCTCCTATAATTCACCCCTCCACTTT.

J is TRBJ1-3 and V is TRBV9, with D possibly TRBD1 on 5 matching bases. Between the trimmed V and J ends, which lost 3 bases and 0 bases, there was a span of 13 bases. In germline, CDR1 is SGDLS, CDR2 YYNGEE. CDR3 length: 16 residues. The CDR3 DNA follows: TGTGCCAGCAGCGGGTCCCTGCAGGGCTCTGGAAACACCATATATTTT. Encoded protein: CASSGSLQGSGNTIYF.

The chain carries TRBV9 and TRBJ2-1, with 8 bases aligning to TRBD1. The CDR3 has 18 amino acids. The V gene end was trimmed by 4 bases and the J gene end by 12 bases; junction bases not matched to a gene: 24. Looked up from germline, CDR1 is SGDLS and CDR2 is YYNGEE. The CDR3 DNA reads as TGTGCCAGCAGCCCTCCCTCCGGACAGGGCTTTTATAAATGGGGGCAGTTCTTC. This translates into CASSPPSGQGFYKWGQFF.

The chain joins TRBV30 to TRBJ1-1; D ambiguous. The CDR3 runs 13 residues. V lost 4 bases and J 3 bases, leaving 12 bases between the germline ends. Germline CDR1 reads GTSNPN; CDR2 reads SVGIG (reference sequence). The CDR3 nucleotides are TGTGCCTGGACCCCCCTGCCGGACACTGAAGCTTTCTTT. Its protein product is CAWTPLPDTEAFF.

In nucleotides, the CDR3 is TGTGCCAGCAGCTTAGTAGAGGGGAGCGGCTACACCTTC. Protein product: CASSLVEGSGYTF. The J gene is TRBJ1-2, the V gene TRBV11-2; the D gene is possibly TRBD1 (5 bases). The CDR3 runs 13 residues. From germline, CDR1 is SGHAT and CDR2 FQNNGV. V was shortened by 1 base and J by 8 bases, with 11 bases between the two germline ends. Using reference TRBV11-2 and TRBJ1-2 for the parts outside the CDR3, the full variable domain is EAGVAQSPRYKIIEKRQSVAFWCNPISGHATLYWYQQILGQGPKLLIQFQNNGVVDDSQLPKDRFSAERLKGVDSTLKIQPAKLEDSAVYLCASSLVEGSGYTFGSGTRLTVV.

V usage is TRBV29-1 and J usage is TRBJ1-5, with D possibly matching TRBD1 (6 bases). CDR3 length equals 13 residues. V was pared by 6 bases and J by 5 bases, with 14 bases between. CDR1 is SQVTM, CDR2 ANQGSEA, per germline. The CDR3 nucleotides are TGCAGCGTAGACGACAGGCCGGATCAGCCCCAGCATTTT. This sequence encodes CSVDDRPDQPQHF. Supplemented by reference TRBV29-1 and TRBJ1-5, the full variable domain reads SAVISQKPSRDICQRGTSLTIQCQVDSQVTMMFWYRQQPGQSLTLIATANQGSEATYESGFVIDKFPISRPNLTFSTLTVSNMSPEDSSIYLCSVDDRPDQPQHFGDGTRLSIL.

The genes are TRBV4-2 and TRBJ2-3; 9 nucleotides match TRBD1. After removal of 3 bases from V and 2 bases from J, the junction contained 6 bases not matched to a gene. The CDR3 is 16 residues long. From germline, CDR1 is LGHNA and CDR2 YNFKEQ. The CDR3 spells CASSQTGTGFTDTQYF. CDR3 in DNA: TGTGCCAGCAGCCAGACCGGGACAGGGTTCACAGATACGCAGTATTTT.

The chain combines TRBV11-2 with TRBJ2-7, with 9 bases that match TRBD1. Losses at the gene ends were 1 base for V and 6 bases for J; bases not matched to a gene: 4. Per germline, CDR1 SGHAT and CDR2 FQNNGV. The CDR3 loop spans 14 amino acids. In DNA, the CDR3 is TGTGCCAGCAGCTTAGGGGACAGGGTAGGCGAGCAGTACTTC. This gives the protein CASSLGDRVGEQYF.

J is TRBJ1-1 and V is TRBV12-3 or TRBV12-4, with a weak D call TRBD1 (5 bases). The CDR3 has 11 residues. The V end lost 6 bases, the J end lost 7 bases, and 9 bases lay between the germline ends. The CDR3 region has the DNA TGTGCCAGCAGGGGGCTCAGTGAAGCTTTCTTT. Translating gives CASRGLSEAFF.

The CDR3 loop is CAIRGTGGAFF. CDR3 DNA sequence: TGTGCCATCAGAGGGACAGGGGGAGCTTTCTTT. The chain employs TRBV10-3 and TRBJ1-1, with 11 bases aligning to TRBD1. V lost 6 bases to trimming and J lost 10 bases; unmatched junction nucleotides: 1. Germline V gives CDR1 ENHRY, CDR2 SYGVKD. CDR3 size: 11 residues.

A remark on this clone: The junction shows a germline mismatch at one end, possibly a read error. The chain recombines TRBV30 with TRBJ2-6; D remains ambiguous. Germline CDR1 GTSNPN, CDR2 SVGIG (reference sequence). CDR3 size: 12 residues. The CDR3 DNA is TGTGCCTGGAGTAAAACAGCCAGCGTCCTGACTTTC. It encodes CAWSKTASVLTF.

The chain combines TRBV28 with TRBJ1-3; 7 bases map to TRBD1. The junction had 6 bases not matched to a gene; V was cut back by 6 bases and J by 7 bases. This CDR3 has 13 amino acids. CDR1 MDHEN and CDR2 SYDVKM come from the germline V gene. The CDR3 region is CASSRDRVNTIYF. DNA of the CDR3: TGTGCCAGCAGCCGCGACAGGGTGAACACCATATATTTT.

The genes are TRBV11-3 and TRBJ2-7; possible D gene TRBD2, 6 bases. Trimming took off 3 bases at V and 0 bases at J, with 12 bases between the two ends. Germline V gene data show CDR1 as SGHNT and CDR2 as YENEEA. CDR3 length equals 15 residues. The DNA for the CDR3 is TGTGCCAGCAGCTTGGAGGGAAGAGCCTCCTACGAGCAGTACTTC. It codes for CASSLEGRASYEQYF.

CDR3 sequence reads: CASSQAGTTDTQYF. DNA of the CDR3: TGTGCCAGCAGCCAAGCGGGAACTACAGATACGCAGTATTTT. The chain employs TRBV6-5 and TRBJ2-3; the match to TRBD2 covers 7 bases. Per the germline V gene, CDR1 is MNHEY and CDR2 is SVGAGI. V shed 6 bases and J 3 bases; nucleotides not matched to a gene: 6. The CDR3 sequence is 14 residues long.

The chain uses TRBV7-9 and TRBJ1-1, with D possibly TRBD1 on 5 matching bases. Germline V gene sequence: CDR1 SEHNR, CDR2 FQNEAQ (reference sequence). CDR3 length equals 15 residues. Trimming took 5 bases from V and 1 from J, leaving 14 bases between them. CDR3 in amino acids: CASSVEGVANTEAFF. The CDR3 nucleotides read TGTGCCAGCAGCGTAGAAGGGGTCGCGAACACTGAAGCTTTCTTT.

This chain's CDR3 is CASSPAGGDEREQYF. The CDR3 bases are TGTGCCAGCTCACCAGCCGGCGGAGACGAGAGGGAGCAGTACTTC. The chain combines TRBV18 with TRBJ2-7; no reliable D call. Looked up from germline, CDR1 is KGHSH and CDR2 is LQKENI. Deletions cut 2 bases from V and 7 bases from J, with 18 bases between. The CDR3 spans 15 residues. Variable domain in full (rest from reference TRBV18 and TRBJ2-7): NAGVMQNPRHLVRRRGQEARLRCSPMKGHSHVYWYRQLPEEGLKFMVYLQKENIIDESGMPKERFSAEFPKEGPSILRIQQVVRGDSAAYFCASSPAGGDEREQYFGPGTRLTVT.

The chain couples TRBV30 to TRBJ1-6, with D unclear. The CDR3 covers 13 residues. V lost 2 bases and J 4 bases, leaving 6 bases between the germline ends. CDR1 GTSNPN and CDR2 SVGIG come from the germline V gene (reference sequence). CDR3 residues: CAWSPGYNSPLHF. The CDR3 DNA reads as TGTGCCTGGAGTCCCGGATATAATTCACCCCTCCACTTT.

This chain joins TRBV19 and TRBJ1-1; D uncertain. CDR3 length: 14 residues. Germline V gene data show CDR1 as LNHDA and CDR2 as SQIVND (reference sequence). V shed 2 bases and J shed 5 bases, with 12 bases lying between them. The CDR3 protein is CASSINPWGTEAFF. CDR3 bases: TGTGCCAGTAGTATAAACCCCTGGGGTACTGAAGCTTTCTTT. Supplemented by reference TRBV19 and TRBJ1-1, the full variable domain reads DGGITQSPKYLFRKEGQNVTLSCEQNLNHDAMYWYRQDPGQGLRLIYYSQIVNDFQKGDIAEGYSVSREKKESFPLTVTSAQKNPTAFYLCASSINPWGTEAFFGQGTRLTVV.

This rearrangement joins TRBV6-1 to TRBJ1-2; 7 positions agree with TRBD1. Germline values: CDR1 MNHNS, CDR2 SASEGT. CDR3 size: 16 residues. Losses at the gene ends were 2 bases for V and 6 bases for J; bases not matched to a gene: 12. CDR3 protein: CASSELDHRGYDGYTF. The DNA for the CDR3 is TGTGCCAGCAGTGAACTGGACCACAGGGGTTATGATGGCTACACCTTC.

The chain employs TRBV6-5 and TRBJ2-2; 7 bases fit TRBD2. The germline CDR1 and CDR2 sequences are MNHEY and SVGAGI. This CDR3 contains 16 residues. With V trimmed by 2 bases and J by 7 bases, 10 bases remained unmatched. CDR3 sequence (DNA): TGTGCCAGCAGTTACCGAGAGACTAGCCTCGGCGGGGAGCTGTTTTTT. Its protein product is CASSYRETSLGGELFF.

This chain connects TRBV11-2 to TRBJ2-1; 8 nucleotides align to TRBD2. This CDR3 region has 12 residues. After removal of 1 base from V and 15 bases from J, the junction contained 5 bases not matched to a gene. From germline, CDR1 is SGHAT and CDR2 FQNNGV. CDR3 residues: CASSLASAGGFF. DNA for the CDR3: TGTGCCAGCAGCTTAGCGTCGGCGGGGGGGTTCTTC.

The V and J genes are TRBV7-2 and TRBJ2-7, with 9 bases identical to TRBD1. The ends lost 5 bases at V and 0 bases at J; junction bases unmatched: 2. This CDR3 is 14 amino acids long. Germline V gene data show CDR1 as SGHTA and CDR2 as FQGNSA. This chain's CDR3 is CASSRDRVSYEQYF. The CDR3 coding sequence is TGTGCCAGCAGCAGGGACAGGGTCTCCTACGAGCAGTACTTC.

This rearrangement joins TRBV7-9 to TRBJ2-5; a possible D gene is TRBD2 (6 bases). Germline V CDR1 and CDR2: SEHNR, FQNEAQ (reference sequence). Deletions cut 4 bases from V and 1 base from J, with 10 bases between. The CDR3 covers 14 residues. The CDR3 DNA is TGTGCCAGCAGCTCAGGAGGGTCCCAAGAGACCCAGTACTTC. Translation: CASSSGGSQETQYF.

This clone showed up just once. The V call is TRBV6-2 or TRBV6-3, the J call TRBJ2-7, with TRBD1 as a possible D gene (7 bases). The CDR3 has 14 amino acids. Trimming shortened V by 2 bases and J by 4 bases, and 12 bases separated the two germline ends. CDR1 is MNHEY, CDR2 SVGEGT, per germline. CDR3 DNA: TGTGCCAGCAGTTACGGAGGGGGCGGTTACGAGCAGTACTTC. Translation gives CASSYGGGGYEQYF.